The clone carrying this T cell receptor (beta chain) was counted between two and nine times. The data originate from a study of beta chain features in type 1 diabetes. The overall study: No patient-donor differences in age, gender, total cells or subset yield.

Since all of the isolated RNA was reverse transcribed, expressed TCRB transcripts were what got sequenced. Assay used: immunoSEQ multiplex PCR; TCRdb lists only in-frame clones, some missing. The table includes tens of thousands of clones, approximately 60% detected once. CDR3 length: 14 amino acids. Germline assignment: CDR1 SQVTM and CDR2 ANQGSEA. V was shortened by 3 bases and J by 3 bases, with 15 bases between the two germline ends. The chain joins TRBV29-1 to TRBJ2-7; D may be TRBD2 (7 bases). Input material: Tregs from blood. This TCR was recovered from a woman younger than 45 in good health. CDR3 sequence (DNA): TGCAGCGTTGAGGGGGGCGGGAGTCTCTACGAGCAGTACTTC. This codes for CSVEGGGSLYEQYF.